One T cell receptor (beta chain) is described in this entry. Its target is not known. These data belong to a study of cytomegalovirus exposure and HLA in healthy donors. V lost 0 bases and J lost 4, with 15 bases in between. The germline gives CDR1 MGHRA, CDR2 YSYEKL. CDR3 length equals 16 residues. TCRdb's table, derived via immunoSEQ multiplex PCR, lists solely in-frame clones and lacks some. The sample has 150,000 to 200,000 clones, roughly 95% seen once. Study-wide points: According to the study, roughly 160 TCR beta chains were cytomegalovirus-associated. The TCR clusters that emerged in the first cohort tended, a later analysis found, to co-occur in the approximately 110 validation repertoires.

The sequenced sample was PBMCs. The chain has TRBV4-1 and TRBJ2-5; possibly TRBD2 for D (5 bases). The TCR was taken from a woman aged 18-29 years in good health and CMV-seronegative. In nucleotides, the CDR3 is TGCGCCAGCAGCCAAGATCTGAGGGTTATGGGAGAGACCCAGTACTTC. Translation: CASSQDLRVMGETQYF.